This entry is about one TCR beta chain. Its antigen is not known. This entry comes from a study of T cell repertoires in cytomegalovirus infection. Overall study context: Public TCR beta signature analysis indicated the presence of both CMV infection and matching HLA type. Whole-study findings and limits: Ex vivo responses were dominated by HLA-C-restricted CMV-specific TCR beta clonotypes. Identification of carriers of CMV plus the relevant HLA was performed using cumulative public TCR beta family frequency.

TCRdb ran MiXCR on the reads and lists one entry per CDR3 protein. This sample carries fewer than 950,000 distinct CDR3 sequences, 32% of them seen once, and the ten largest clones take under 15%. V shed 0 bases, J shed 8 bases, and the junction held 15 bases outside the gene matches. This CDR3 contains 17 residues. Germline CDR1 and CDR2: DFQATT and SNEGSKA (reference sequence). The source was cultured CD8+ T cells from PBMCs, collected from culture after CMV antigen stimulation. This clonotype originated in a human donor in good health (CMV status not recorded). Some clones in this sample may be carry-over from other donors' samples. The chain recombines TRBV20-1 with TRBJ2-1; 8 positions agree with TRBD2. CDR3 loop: CSAREGASGLPRDEQFF. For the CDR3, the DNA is TGCAGTGCTAGAGAGGGGGCTAGCGGGCTCCCAAGGGATGAGCAGTTCTTC.